This T cell receptor beta chain is from a study of blood T cell repertoires in COVID-19. Across the whole study: Material from acute and convalescent COVID-19 was sourced from the United States, Italy and Spain. Sources were T cells, B-cell-depleted T cells, or PBMCs; the material itself was cDNA or gDNA.

Using immunoSEQ multiplex PCR, the repertoire was profiled, and TCRdb retains in-frame clones only, with some absent. The table has 230,000 or so clones, around 88% seen once. The germline V gene has CDR1 SNHLY and CDR2 FYNNEI. The V gene lost 2 bases and the J gene lost 11 bases, with 15 bases spanning the gap. The CDR3 extends over 13 amino acids. Everyone who took part was about 18 to 90 years old, and they came from about two dozen US areas. The sequencing input was PBMCs or T cells enriched from blood (not recorded which). The TCR comes from a woman aged 50 to 60 with acute COVID-19. The gene calls are TRBV2 and TRBJ1-1; a possible D gene is TRBD1 (5 bases). CDR3 loop: CASSEPTGVDAFF. The CDR3 DNA follows: TGTGCCAGCAGTGAACCCACAGGAGTGGATGCTTTCTTT.